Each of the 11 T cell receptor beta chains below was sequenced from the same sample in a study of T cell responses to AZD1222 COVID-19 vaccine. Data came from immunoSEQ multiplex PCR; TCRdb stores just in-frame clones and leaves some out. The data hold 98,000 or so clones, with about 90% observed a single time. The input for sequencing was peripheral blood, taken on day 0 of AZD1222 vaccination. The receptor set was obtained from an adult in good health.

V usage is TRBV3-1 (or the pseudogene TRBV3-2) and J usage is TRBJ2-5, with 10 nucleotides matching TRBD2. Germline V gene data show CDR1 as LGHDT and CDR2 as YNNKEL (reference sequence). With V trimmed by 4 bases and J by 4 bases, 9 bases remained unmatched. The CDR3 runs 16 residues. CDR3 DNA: TGTGCCAGCAGCCCTTTGGTTAGCGGGGGGCGAGAGACCCAGTACTTC. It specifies CASSPLVSGGRETQYF.

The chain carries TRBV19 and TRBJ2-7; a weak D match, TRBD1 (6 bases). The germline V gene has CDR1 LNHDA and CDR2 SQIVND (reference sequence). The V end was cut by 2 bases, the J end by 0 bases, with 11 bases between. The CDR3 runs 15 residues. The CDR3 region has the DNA TGTGCCAGTAGTATATCAGCACAGGGCTCCTACGAGCAGTACTTC. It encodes CASSISAQGSYEQYF.

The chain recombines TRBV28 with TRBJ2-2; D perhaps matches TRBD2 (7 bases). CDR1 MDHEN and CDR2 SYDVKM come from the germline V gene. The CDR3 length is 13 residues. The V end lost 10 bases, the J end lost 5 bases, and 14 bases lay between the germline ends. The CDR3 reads CATRGAGTGELFF. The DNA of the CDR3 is TGTGCCACCCGGGGGGCAGGAACCGGGGAGCTGTTTTTT.

CDR3: CASSRTGRGYTF. DNA of the CDR3: TGTGCCAGCTCCCGGACAGGGAGAGGCTACACCTTC. This rearrangement joins TRBV9 to TRBJ1-2; 8 positions agree with TRBD1. V gave up 7 bases and J gave up 8 bases; unmatched junction bases: 7. Germline V gene data show CDR1 as SGDLS and CDR2 as YYNGEE. This CDR3 region has 12 residues.

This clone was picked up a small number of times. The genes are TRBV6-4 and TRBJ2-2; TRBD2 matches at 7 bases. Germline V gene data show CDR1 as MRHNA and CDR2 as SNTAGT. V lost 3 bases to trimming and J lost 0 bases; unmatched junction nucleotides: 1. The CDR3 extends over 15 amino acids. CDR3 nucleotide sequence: TGTGCCAGCAGTGAGGGGGGGGCGAACACCGGGGAGCTGTTTTTT. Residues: CASSEGGANTGELFF.

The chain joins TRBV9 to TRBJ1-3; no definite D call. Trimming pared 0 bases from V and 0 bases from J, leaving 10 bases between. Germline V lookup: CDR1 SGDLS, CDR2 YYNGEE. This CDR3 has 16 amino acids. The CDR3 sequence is CASSVGIGNSGNTIYF. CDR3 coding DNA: TGTGCCAGCAGCGTAGGGATAGGCAACTCTGGAAACACCATATATTTT.

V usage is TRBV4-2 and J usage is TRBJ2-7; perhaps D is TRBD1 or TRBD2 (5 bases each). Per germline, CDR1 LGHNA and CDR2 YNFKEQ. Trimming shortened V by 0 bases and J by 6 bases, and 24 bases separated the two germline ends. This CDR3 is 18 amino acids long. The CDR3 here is CASSQDRTREAVGREQYF. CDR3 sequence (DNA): TGTGCCAGCAGCCAAGACCGGACCAGGGAAGCGGTGGGTCGCGAGCAGTACTTC.

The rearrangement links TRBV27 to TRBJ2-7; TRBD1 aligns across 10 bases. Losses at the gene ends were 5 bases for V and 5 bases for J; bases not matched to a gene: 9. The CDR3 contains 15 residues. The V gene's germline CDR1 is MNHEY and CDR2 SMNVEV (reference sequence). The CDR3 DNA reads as TGTGCCAGCAGTCCAGCGGGACAGGGGTTTCACGAGCAGTACTTC. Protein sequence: CASSPAGQGFHEQYF.

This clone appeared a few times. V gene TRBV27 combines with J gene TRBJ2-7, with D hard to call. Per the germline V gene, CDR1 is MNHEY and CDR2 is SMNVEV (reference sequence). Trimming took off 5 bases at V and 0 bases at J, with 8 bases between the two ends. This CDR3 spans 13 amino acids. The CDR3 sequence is CASSIYSSYEQYF. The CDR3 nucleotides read TGTGCCAGCAGTATTTATAGCTCCTACGAGCAGTACTTC.

The CDR3 DNA reads TGTGCCAGTAGTATAACCGGGACTAGCAACAATGAGCAGTTCTTC. It encodes CASSITGTSNNEQFF. The chain recombines TRBV19 with TRBJ2-1; 9 nucleotides match TRBD2. The V gene end was trimmed by 2 bases and the J gene end by 5 bases; junction bases not matched to a gene: 4. Germline V gene lookup returns CDR1 LNHDA and CDR2 SQIVND (reference sequence). There are 15 residues in the CDR3.

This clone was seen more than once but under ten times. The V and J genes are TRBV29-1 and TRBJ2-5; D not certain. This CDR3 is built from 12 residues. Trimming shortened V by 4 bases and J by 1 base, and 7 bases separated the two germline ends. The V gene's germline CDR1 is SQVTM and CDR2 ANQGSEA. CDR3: CSVGRAQETQYF. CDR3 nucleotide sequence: TGCAGCGTTGGTAGGGCCCAAGAGACCCAGTACTTC.